The source of this TCR beta chain is a study of cytomegalovirus exposure and HLA in healthy donors. Regarding the study as a whole: A later analysis appeared to link common viral pathogens to several of the most significant clusters.

With respect to this clone: Antigen: not known.

Primers included in the PCR were 60 Vbeta and 13 Jbeta primers. Libraries were prepared by immunoSEQ multiplex PCR; TCRdb keeps only in-frame clonotypes and omits some of them. The table has 85,000 to 120,000 clones, more than 65% seen once. CDR1 is MNHEY and CDR2 is SMNVEV in the germline V gene (reference sequence). The CDR3 sequence is 17 residues long. The trim removed 4 bases at V and 0 bases at J, leaving 4 bases unmatched. This TCR derives from a woman aged 50 to 60 in good health and CMV-seropositive. This chain links TRBV27 with TRBJ2-2; 11 nucleotides agree with TRBD2. Sequencing was done on a sample of PBMCs. The CDR3 coding sequence is TGTGCCAGCAGTTCTGGGACTAGCGGCGCGAACACCGGGGAGCTGTTTTTT. Translated: CASSSGTSGANTGELFF.